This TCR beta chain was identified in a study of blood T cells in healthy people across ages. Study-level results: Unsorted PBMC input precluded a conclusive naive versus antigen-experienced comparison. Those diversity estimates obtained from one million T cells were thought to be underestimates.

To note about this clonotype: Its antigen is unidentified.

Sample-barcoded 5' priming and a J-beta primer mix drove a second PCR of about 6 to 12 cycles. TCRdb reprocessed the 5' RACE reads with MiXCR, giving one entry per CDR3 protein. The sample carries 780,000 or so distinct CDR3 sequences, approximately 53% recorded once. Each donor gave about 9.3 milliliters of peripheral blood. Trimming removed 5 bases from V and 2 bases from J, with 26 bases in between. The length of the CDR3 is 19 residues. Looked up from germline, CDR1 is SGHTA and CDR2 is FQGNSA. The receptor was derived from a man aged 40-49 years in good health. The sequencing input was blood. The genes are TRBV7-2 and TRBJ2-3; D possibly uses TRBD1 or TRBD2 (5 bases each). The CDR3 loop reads CASSISRMRGRTITDTQYF. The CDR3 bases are TGTGCCAGCAGCATCTCCCGAATGAGGGGCCGAACAATCACAGATACGCAGTATTTT.